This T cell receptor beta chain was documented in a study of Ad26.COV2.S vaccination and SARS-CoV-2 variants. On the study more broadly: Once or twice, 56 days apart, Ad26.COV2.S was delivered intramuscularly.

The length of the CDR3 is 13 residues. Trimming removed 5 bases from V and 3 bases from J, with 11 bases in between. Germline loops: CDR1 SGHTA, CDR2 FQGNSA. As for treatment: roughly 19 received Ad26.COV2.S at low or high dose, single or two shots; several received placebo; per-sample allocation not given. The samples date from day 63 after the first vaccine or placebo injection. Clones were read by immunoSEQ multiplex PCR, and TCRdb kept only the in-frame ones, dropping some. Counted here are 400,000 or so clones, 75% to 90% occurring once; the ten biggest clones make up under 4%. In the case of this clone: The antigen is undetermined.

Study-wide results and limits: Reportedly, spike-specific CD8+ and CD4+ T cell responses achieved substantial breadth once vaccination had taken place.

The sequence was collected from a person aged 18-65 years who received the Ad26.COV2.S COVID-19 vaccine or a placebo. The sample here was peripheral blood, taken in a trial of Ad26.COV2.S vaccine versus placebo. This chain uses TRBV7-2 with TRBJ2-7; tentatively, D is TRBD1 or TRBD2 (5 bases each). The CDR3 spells CASSARDHYEQYF. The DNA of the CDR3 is TGTGCCAGCAGCGCCCGGGACCACTACGAGCAGTACTTC. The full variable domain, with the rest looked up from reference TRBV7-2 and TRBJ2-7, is GAGVSQSPSNKVTEKGKDVELRCDPISGHTALYWYRQSLGQGLEFLIYFQGNSAPDKSGLPSDRFSAERTGGSVSTLTIQRTQQEDSAVYLCASSARDHYEQYFGPGTRLTVT.